The sequence of this TCR beta chain was determined in a study of cytomegalovirus exposure and HLA in healthy donors. Study results and limitations: In vitro, three CMV-associated chains proved specific for CMV antigens. An assumption of roughly uniform sequencing depth across donors underlay the presence/absence analyses. Several V segments, TRBV6-2 and TRBV6-3 among them, could not be told apart and were dropped.

A word on this clone: Its target is not known.

CDR1 is GTSNPN and CDR2 is SVGIG in the germline V gene (reference sequence). V was shortened by 5 bases and J by 2 bases, with 13 bases between the two germline ends. The CDR3 extends over 14 amino acids. The PCR was carried out with 60 Vbeta primers and 13 Jbeta primers. Original processing methods: Later reanalysis found around 84 million unique TCR beta chains, around 11 million of them shared. Profiled with immunoSEQ multiplex PCR; TCRdb holds only in-frame clones, not every one. V and J calls and clone size come straight from that table; D and trimming were deduced from the DNA. The table has 90,000 to 100,000 clones, 65% to 85% seen once; the top ten hold roughly 2%.

The chain couples TRBV30 to TRBJ1-5; tentatively, D is TRBD1 (6 bases). The clonotype comes from a man aged 18 to 30 in good health and CMV-seronegative. The sequencing input was PBMCs. The CDR3 region has the DNA TGTGCCTGGGGCCGGGGGGCCGGCAATCAGCCCCAGCATTTT. Translation gives CAWGRGAGNQPQHF.